Listed below are T cell receptor beta chains from one sample, sequenced in a study of identifying expanded T cells in peripheral blood. TCRdb keeps only in-frame clones here, not all; method: immunoSEQ multiplex PCR. The table has 91,000 or so clones, almost 90% seen once; the top ten hold approximately 3.9%. Sequencing used blood. Receptors originate from a person between 18 and 69 years old in good health. CDR3s include the opening cysteine and the closing phenylalanine or tryptophan. D genes are given only for firm matches. The size field is filled for only some rows; it gives once, few, many or a size class.

v_call	d_call	j_call	clone_size	cdr3_aa	cdr3_nt
TRBV7-2	.	TRBJ2-3	many	CASSLEAAGGITDTQYF	TGTGCCAGCAGCTTAGAGGCGGCAGGGGGGATCACAGATACGCAGTATTTT
TRBV19	TRBD2	TRBJ2-3	.	CASSWGTSGGPDTQYF	TGTGCCAGTAGTTGGGGGACGAGCGGGGGGCCAGATACGCAGTATTTT
TRBV14	.	TRBJ2-7	.	CASSQDLSSEQYF	TGTGCCAGCAGCCAAGACTTAAGCTCTGAGCAGTACTTC
TRBV10-2	.	TRBJ1-1	.	CASKTGWDGTEAFF	TGCGCCAGCAAAACAGGGTGGGACGGCACTGAAGCTTTCTTT
TRBV7-6	TRBD2	TRBJ2-2	.	CASSLGGTSVSGELFF	TGTGCCAGCAGCCTAGGGGGGACTAGCGTTTCCGGGGAGCTGTTTTTT
TRBV4-2	.	TRBJ2-7	.	CASSQVTGDYEQYF	TGTGCCAGCAGCCAAGTTACGGGGGACTACGAGCAGTACTTC
TRBV10-3	TRBD2	TRBJ2-1	.	CAISERAGAYNEQFF	TGTGCCATCAGTGAAAGGGCGGGAGCTTACAATGAGCAGTTCTTC
TRBV9	.	TRBJ2-2	.	CASSPRPQNGELFF	TGTGCCAGCAGCCCCCGACCTCAGAACGGGGAGCTGTTTTTT
TRBV10-3	TRBD1	TRBJ1-1	.	CAIRTGVNTEAFF	TGTGCCATCAGGACAGGGGTGAACACTGAAGCTTTCTTT
TRBV5-1	.	TRBJ2-2	.	CASSLRTATGELFF	TGCGCCAGCAGCTTGCGGACTGCCACCGGGGAGCTGTTTTTT
TRBV4-1	.	TRBJ1-1	.	CASSQVGSAEAFF	TGCGCCAGCAGCCAAGTTGGGTCCGCTGAAGCTTTCTTT
TRBV30	.	TRBJ2-7	.	CAWSVLGGSSYEQYF	TGTGCCTGGAGTGTATTGGGGGGAAGTTCCTACGAGCAGTACTTC
TRBV11-2	TRBD2	TRBJ2-1	.	CASSLASGAYNEQFF	TGTGCCAGCAGCTTAGCTAGCGGAGCGTACAATGAGCAGTTCTTC
TRBV2	.	TRBJ2-1	.	CASSEAPGLGGNEQFF	TGTGCCAGCAGTGAAGCGCCAGGTCTTGGGGGCAATGAGCAGTTCTTC
TRBV5-1	.	TRBJ1-6	.	CASSLGGGGADSPLHF	TGCGCCAGCAGCTTGGGGGGCGGGGGCGCGGATTCACCCCTCCACTTT
TRBV5-1	.	TRBJ2-1	.	CASSIGTTWENEQFF	TGCGCCAGCAGCATAGGGACCACCTGGGAGAATGAGCAGTTCTTC
TRBV9	.	TRBJ1-2	.	CASSVADNYYGYTF	TGTGCCAGCAGCGTAGCTGACAACTACTATGGCTACACCTTC
TRBV30	.	TRBJ1-5	few	CAWSVGGSNQPQHF	TGTGCCTGGAGTGTCGGAGGGAGCAATCAGCCCCAGCATTTT
TRBV29-1	.	TRBJ2-5	few	CSVEFSQETQYF	TGCAGCGTTGAATTCAGCCAAGAGACCCAGTACTTC
TRBV28	.	TRBJ1-1	.	CASSSPISGARWNTEAFF	TGTGCCAGCAGTTCGCCGATCTCCGGGGCACGCTGGAACACTGAAGCTTTCTTT
TRBV7-3	.	TRBJ1-1	.	CASSLPTRRSPNTEAFF	TGTGCCAGCAGCTTACCTACCAGGCGAAGCCCCAACACTGAAGCTTTCTTT
TRBV5-4	.	TRBJ2-1	.	CASSPPASYNEQFF	TGTGCCAGCAGCCCCCCGGCCTCCTACAATGAGCAGTTCTTC
TRBV9	TRBD2	TRBJ2-7	.	CASSVTSGGVPLHEQYF	TGTGCCAGCAGCGTAACTAGCGGGGGGGTTCCTCTCCACGAGCAGTACTTC